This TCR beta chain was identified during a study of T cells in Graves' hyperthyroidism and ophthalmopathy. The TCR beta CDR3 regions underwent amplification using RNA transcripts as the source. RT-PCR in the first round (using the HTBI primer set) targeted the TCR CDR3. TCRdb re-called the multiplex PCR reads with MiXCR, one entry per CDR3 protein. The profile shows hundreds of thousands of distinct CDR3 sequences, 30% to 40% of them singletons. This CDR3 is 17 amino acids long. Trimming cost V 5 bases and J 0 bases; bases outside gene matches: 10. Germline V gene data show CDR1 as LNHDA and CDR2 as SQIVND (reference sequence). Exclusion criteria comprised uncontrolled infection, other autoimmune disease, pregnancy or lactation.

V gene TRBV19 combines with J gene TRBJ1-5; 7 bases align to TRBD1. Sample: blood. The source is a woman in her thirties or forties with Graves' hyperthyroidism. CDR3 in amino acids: CASSPPGQDYSNQPQHF. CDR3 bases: TGTGCCAGTAGTCCACCCGGACAGGATTATAGCAATCAGCCCCAGCATTTT.